This T cell receptor (beta chain) was obtained from a study of T cells in Graves' hyperthyroidism and ophthalmopathy. Comment on this clonotype: Its antigen remains unknown.

TCR beta CDR3 sequences were amplified from RNA transcripts. A set of HTBI primers served as the primers for a first-round RT-PCR of the TCR CDR3. Each CDR3 protein gets one entry after TCRdb re-called the multiplex PCR reads with MiXCR. The sample shows nearly 750,000 distinct CDR3 sequences, 30% to 40% of them seen only once. No progression to ophthalmopathy during 18 months of follow-up defined stable disease. This CDR3 is 12 amino acids long. The V and J ends lost 4 bases and 5 bases respectively, with 12 bases between them. CDR1 SQVTM and CDR2 ANQGSEA come from the germline V gene. The study, taken as a whole, reports: Expanded thyroid clonotypes (above 0.001) were mostly also found in blood.

V is TRBV29-1 and J is TRBJ2-7, with D unresolved. The sample consisted of blood. This sequence was found in a woman in her 40s with Graves' hyperthyroidism. CDR3 nucleotides: TGCAGCGTTGGGGCCCTCCACCACGAGCAGTACTTC. It specifies CSVGALHHEQYF.